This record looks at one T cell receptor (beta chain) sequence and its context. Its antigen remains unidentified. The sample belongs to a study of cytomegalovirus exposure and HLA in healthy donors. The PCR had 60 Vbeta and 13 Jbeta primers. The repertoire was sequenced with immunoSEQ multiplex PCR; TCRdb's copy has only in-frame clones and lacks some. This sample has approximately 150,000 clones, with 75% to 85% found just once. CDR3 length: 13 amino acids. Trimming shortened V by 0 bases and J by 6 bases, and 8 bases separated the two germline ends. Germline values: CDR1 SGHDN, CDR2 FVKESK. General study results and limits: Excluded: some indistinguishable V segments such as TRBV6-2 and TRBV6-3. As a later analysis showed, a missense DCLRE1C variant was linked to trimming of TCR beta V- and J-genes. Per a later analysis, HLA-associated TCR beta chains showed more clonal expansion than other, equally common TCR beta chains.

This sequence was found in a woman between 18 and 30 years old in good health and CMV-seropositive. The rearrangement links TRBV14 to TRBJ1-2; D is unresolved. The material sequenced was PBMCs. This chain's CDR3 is CASSQDVRDGYTF. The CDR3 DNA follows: TGTGCCAGCAGCCAAGATGTGAGGGATGGCTACACCTTC.